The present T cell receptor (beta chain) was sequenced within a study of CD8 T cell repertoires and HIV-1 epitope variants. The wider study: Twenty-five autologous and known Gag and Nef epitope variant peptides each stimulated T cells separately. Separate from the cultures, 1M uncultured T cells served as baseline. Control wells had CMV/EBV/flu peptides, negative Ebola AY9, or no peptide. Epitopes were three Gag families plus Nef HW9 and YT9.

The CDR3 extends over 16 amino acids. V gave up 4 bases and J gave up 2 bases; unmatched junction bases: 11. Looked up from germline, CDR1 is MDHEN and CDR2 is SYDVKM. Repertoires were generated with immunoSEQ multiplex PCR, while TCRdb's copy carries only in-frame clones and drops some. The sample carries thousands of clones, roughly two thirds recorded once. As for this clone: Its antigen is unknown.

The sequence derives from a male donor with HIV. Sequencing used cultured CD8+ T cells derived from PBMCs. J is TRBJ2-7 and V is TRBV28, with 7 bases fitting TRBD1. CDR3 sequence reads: CASSYPTRGYTYEQYF. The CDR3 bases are TGTGCCAGCAGTTACCCCACCAGGGGGTACACCTACGAGCAGTACTTC.